These T cell receptor beta chains were read from a single sample in a study of blood T cell repertoires in COVID-19. Some clones are missing from TCRdb's copy, which holds only in-frame ones; the method was immunoSEQ multiplex PCR. The data contain 150,000 to 200,000 clones, over 75% of them seen just once; the ten biggest clones take up 2% to 3%. Material: peripheral blood. The source is a man in his forties with active or convalescent COVID-19. CDR3s include the opening cysteine and the closing phenylalanine or tryptophan. D genes are given only for firm matches. Size is omitted from some rows. Given values are once, few, many or a class for expanded clones.

d_call j_call v_call clone_size cdr3_nt cdr3_aa
TRBD1 TRBJ1-2 TRBV7-9 . TGTGCCAGCAGCTCTTCCCCGGGACAGGGACCTGGCTACACCTTC CASSSSPGQGPGYTF
. TRBJ2-1 TRBV18 . TGTGCCAGCTCACCAAGGGGGGGGAATGAGCAGTTCTTC CASSPRGGNEQFF
. TRBJ1-4 TRBV19 . TGTGCCAGTAGTATAGCTGGCAGACTCAATGAAAAACTGTTTTTT CASSIAGRLNEKLFF
. TRBJ1-2 TRBV3-1/TRBV3-2 few TGTGCCAGCAGCCAAGATATCGGCAGGGGATCAGCTAACTATGGCTACACCTTC CASSQDIGRGSANYGYTF
. TRBJ2-2 TRBV19 . TGTGCCAGTAGCCTAGCCGCCGGGGAGCTGTTTTTT CASSLAAGELFF
. TRBJ1-3 TRBV5-1 once TGCGCCAGCAGCTTGGGTAGTGCTGGAAACACCATATATTTT CASSLGSAGNTIYF
TRBD1 TRBJ2-2 TRBV5-1 . TGCGCCAGCAGCTTGGTCGCAGGGGGTTATTCCGGGGAGCTGTTTTTT CASSLVAGGYSGELFF
. TRBJ1-1 TRBV18 . TGTGCCAGCTCAGCTGGGCTGAACACTGAAGCTTTCTTT CASSAGLNTEAFF
. TRBJ2-3 TRBV5-3 . TGTGCCAGAAGCTGGACTGGGGGGGATACGCAGTATTTT CARSWTGGDTQYF
. TRBJ2-3 TRBV7-9 once TGTGCCAGCAGCTTACGTGCAGGGGCCACAGATACGCAGTATTTT CASSLRAGATDTQYF
. TRBJ1-1 TRBV6-4 . TGTGCCAGCAGTGCGGAGACGAACACTGAAGCTTTCTTT CASSAETNTEAFF
TRBD1 TRBJ2-5 TRBV18 . TGTGCCAGCTCACCCCGGGACAGGGATATGGAGACCCAGTACTTC CASSPRDRDMETQYF
TRBD1 TRBJ1-2 TRBV6-5 . TGTGCCAGTAGTCAGGGACAGACCCGTGGCTACACCTTC CASSQGQTRGYTF
. TRBJ1-6 TRBV5-1 . TGCGCCAGCAGCTTGGCCCAGTCCAATAATTCACCCCTCCACTTT CASSLAQSNNSPLHF
TRBD1 TRBJ1-5 TRBV28 . TGTGCCAGCAGTGCCCTGACAGGGGTCCATCAGCCCCAGCATTTT CASSALTGVHQPQHF
. TRBJ1-2 TRBV28 . TGTGCCATCGGGGGAGGGGCCCCTAACTATGGCTACACCTTC CAIGGGAPNYGYTF
TRBD1 TRBJ1-1 TRBV6-5 once TGTGCCAGCAGTCGGGACAGCGCCTCCACTGAAGCTTTCTTT CASSRDSASTEAFF
. TRBJ1-1 TRBV5-1 . TGCGCCAGCAGCTTGGGGGGACAAGGGGCCACTGAAGCTTTCTTT CASSLGGQGATEAFF
. TRBJ2-3 TRBV6-6 . TGTGCCAGCAGTTACTTGGCAAGCACAGATACGCAGTATTTT CASSYLASTDTQYF
. TRBJ2-5 TRBV7-2 . TGTGCCAGCAGCCGTGACACCCAAGAGACCCAGTACTTC CASSRDTQETQYF
. TRBJ2-5 TRBV9 . TGTGCCAGCAGCGTAGCGTCCCAGCGGCAAGAGACCCAGTACTTC CASSVASQRQETQYF
TRBD1 TRBJ1-2 TRBV27 . TGTGCCAGCAGTAAAGACAGGGTCCCTACCTATGGCTACACCTTC CASSKDRVPTYGYTF
TRBD1 TRBJ2-2 TRBV2 . TGTGCCAGCAGCCCGGGACAGGGGGCAGGCGGGGAGCTGTTTTTT CASSPGQGAGGELFF